Below are 10 T cell receptor beta chains sequenced from a single sample in a study of post-analysis software for immune sequencing data. Overall study results and limits: Compared with controls, patients had more of about 5 TRBV segments, including TRBV5-6, TRBV5-1 and TRBV20-1.

No antigen is known for these receptors. Unique-molecular-identifier-tagged TCR beta cDNA libraries were used. TCRdb processed the PCR reads anew with MiXCR; each CDR3 protein has one entry. This repertoire shows about 430,000 distinct CDR3 sequences, 30% to 45% found once; its top ten account for around 8%. Source material: blood. These TCRs come from a girl aged 2 to 9 with multiple sclerosis.

The CDR3 bases are TGTGCCAGCAGCCAGACGACAATTAACTATGGCTACACCTTC. Translation: CASSQTTINYGYTF. The gene calls are TRBV14 and TRBJ1-2; no clear D gene. The V and J ends lost 3 bases and 1 base respectively, with 9 bases between them. This CDR3 is 14 amino acids long. Germline loops: CDR1 SGHDN, CDR2 FVKESK.

The chain is built from TRBV6-5 and TRBJ2-2; D is perhaps TRBD1 (6 bases). Germline assignment: CDR1 MNHEY and CDR2 SVGAGI. The CDR3 has 16 residues. V lost 2 bases, J lost 0 bases, and 10 bases lay in between. The CDR3 sequence is CASSYTRDTNTGELFF. CDR3 sequence (DNA): TGTGCCAGCAGTTACACCCGGGACACGAACACCGGGGAGCTGTTTTTT.

The chain joins TRBV20-1 to TRBJ1-5; TRBD1 might be the D (5 bases). V was cut by 0 bases and J by 5 bases, with 17 bases left in between. The CDR3 runs 16 residues. Germline assignment: CDR1 DFQATT and CDR2 SNEGSKA (reference sequence). The CDR3 spells CSARDRRTGTYQPQHF. CDR3 coding DNA: TGCAGTGCTAGAGATAGAAGAACAGGTACTTATCAGCCCCAGCATTTT.

The gene calls are TRBV12-3 or TRBV12-4 and TRBJ1-4, with 10 positions matching TRBD1. This CDR3 has 15 residues. Trimming cost V 7 bases and J 6 bases; bases outside gene matches: 8. CDR3 coding DNA: TGTGCCAGCACCCGAGGGACAGGGGTCGATGAAAAACTGTTTTTT. This codes for CASTRGTGVDEKLFF.

This chain connects TRBV24-1 to TRBJ2-1, with 11 bases lining up with TRBD2. This CDR3 spans 17 amino acids. Germline CDR1 and CDR2: KGHDR and SFDVKD. Trimming took 1 base from V and 5 from J; bases not matched to a gene: 6. The CDR3 DNA is TGTGCCACCAGTGATTTTGCCGGGACTAGCGGACACAATGAGCAGTTCTTC. It codes for CATSDFAGTSGHNEQFF.

The chain employs TRBV20-1 and TRBJ2-7; 8 bases match TRBD1. J gave up 1 base and V 3 bases, and 5 bases lay outside the gene matches. CDR1 is DFQATT and CDR2 is SNEGSKA in the germline V gene (reference sequence). The CDR3 is made up of 14 amino acids. CDR3 nucleotide sequence: TGCAGTGCTAGTTCCTGGACAGGGTCCTACGAGCAGTACTTC. Translation: CSASSWTGSYEQYF.

V is TRBV12-3 or TRBV12-4 and J is TRBJ2-1, with unresolved D. V lost 7 bases to trimming and J lost 5 bases, with 6 bases between them. The CDR3 has 11 residues. The DNA for the CDR3 is TGTGCCAGCAAGGTAGACAATGAGCAGTTCTTC. Its protein is CASKVDNEQFF.

This chain joins TRBV6-2 or TRBV6-3 and TRBJ1-1, with TRBD1 matching 7 bases. J gave up 8 bases and V 6 bases, and 6 bases lay outside the gene matches. CDR1 MNHEY and CDR2 SVGEGT come from the germline V gene. The CDR3 is made up of 12 amino acids. CDR3 loop: CASSRQGSEAFF. CDR3 DNA sequence: TGTGCCAGCAGCAGACAGGGTTCCGAAGCTTTCTTT.

Regarding this clonotype: An end of the junction differs from the germline gene, which may be a read error. The V call is TRBV9, the J call TRBJ2-1; 10 nucleotides agree with TRBD2. The CDR3 covers 15 residues. Germline values: CDR1 SGDLS, CDR2 YYNGEE. The CDR3 DNA reads TGTGCCAACAGCGTAAAAAGCGGGAGGGCCGGTGAGCAGTTCTTC. Its protein is CANSVKSGRAGEQFF.

The V call is TRBV6-6, the J call TRBJ1-6; a weak D match, TRBD1 (6 bases). V lost 6 bases and J 7 bases, leaving 13 bases between the germline ends. Germline V lookup: CDR1 MNHNY, CDR2 SVGAGI (reference sequence). The CDR3 covers 14 residues. In nucleotides, the CDR3 is TGTGCCAGCAGCCGGGGGCAAAAAAATTCACCCCTCCACTTT. Its translation: CASSRGQKNSPLHF.